A single sample gave rise to the 26 T cell receptor beta chains below, sequenced in a study of shared clonotypes between healthy human individuals. The table came from immunoSEQ multiplex PCR; TCRdb's copy has only in-frame clones and leaves some out. The data hold about 490,000 clones, with almost 80% observed a single time. Sequencing was carried out using PBMCs. All receptors come from a middle-aged woman in good health. Some clones in this sample may be carry-over from other donors' samples.

This chain uses TRBV19 with TRBJ2-2, with D perhaps matching TRBD1 or TRBD2 (5 bases each). The V and J ends lost 4 bases and 7 bases respectively, with 10 bases between them. There are 13 residues in the CDR3. Germline V CDR1 and CDR2: LNHDA, SQIVND (reference sequence). This chain's CDR3 is CASSTGPDGELFF. The CDR3 nucleotides read TGTGCCAGTAGTACGGGACCAGACGGGGAGCTGTTTTTT.

This sequence joins TRBV6-5 and TRBJ1-1; 7 bases agree with TRBD1. The CDR3 is made up of 14 amino acids. Losses at the gene ends were 5 bases for V and 7 bases for J; bases not matched to a gene: 10. The V gene's germline CDR1 is MNHEY and CDR2 SVGAGI. This chain's CDR3 is CASSQRTGSFEAFF. CDR3 bases: TGTGCCAGCAGTCAGCGGACAGGATCCTTTGAAGCTTTCTTT.

J is TRBJ2-2 and V is TRBV2; 8 nucleotides align to TRBD2. The CDR3 loop spans 14 amino acids. CDR1 and CDR2 from the germline V gene are SNHLY and FYNNEI. Trimming at V came to 8 bases and at J to 7 bases, leaving 9 bases not matched to a gene. CDR3 in amino acids: CASQDGLAGGELFF. The CDR3 bases are TGTGCCAGCCAAGACGGACTAGCTGGCGGGGAGCTGTTTTTT.

This clone occurred many times. The V gene is TRBV6-1, the J gene TRBJ2-1; no reliable D call. The CDR3 totals 13 residues. From germline, CDR1 is MNHNS and CDR2 SASEGT. The V end lost 4 bases, the J end lost 6 bases, and 10 bases lay between the germline ends. The CDR3 sequence is CASSVSGLNEQFF. For the CDR3, the DNA is TGTGCCAGCAGTGTTTCAGGTCTCAATGAGCAGTTCTTC.

The V gene is TRBV20-1, the J gene TRBJ1-2; D is undetermined. CDR3 length: 11 amino acids. V was shortened by 4 bases and J by 5 bases, with 8 bases between the two germline ends. Germline CDR1 DFQATT, CDR2 SNEGSKA (reference sequence). The CDR3 sequence is CSATISYGYTF. The CDR3 coding sequence is TGCAGTGCTACTATCTCGTATGGCTACACCTTC.

This clone was seen just once. The rearrangement joins TRBV11-3 to TRBJ2-2; D is perhaps TRBD1 (6 bases). The V end was cut by 3 bases, the J end by 2 bases, with 7 bases between. CDR3 length equals 14 residues. CDR1 is SGHNT, CDR2 YENEEA, per germline. The CDR3 sequence: CASSFGGNTGELFF. The CDR3 region has the DNA TGTGCCAGCAGCTTTGGGGGCAACACCGGGGAGCTGTTTTTT.

The V gene is TRBV7-2, the J gene TRBJ2-7; D tentatively reads TRBD1 or TRBD2 (7 bases each). The CDR3 contains 15 residues. Per germline, CDR1 SGHTA and CDR2 FQGNSA. V lost 4 bases, J lost 0 bases, and 13 bases lay in between. CDR3: CASSSGGGYSYEQYF. DNA of the CDR3: TGTGCCAGCAGCTCAGGGGGGGGCTACTCCTACGAGCAGTACTTC.

The rearrangement joins TRBV21-1 to TRBJ1-2; the table's TRBD1 call for D was not verified on the DNA. TRBV21-1 has pseudogene status. The CDR3 has 16 residues. The CDR3 sequence: CASTRPGQGNSSGYTF. DNA of the CDR3: TGTGCCAGCACCCGACCTGGACAGGGTAATTCCAGTGGCTACACCTTC.

The chain is built from TRBV5-4 and TRBJ2-3; 12 bases are a match to TRBD2. V was pared by 3 bases and J by 3 bases, with 5 bases of the junction left unmatched. In germline, CDR1 is SGHNT, CDR2 YYREEE (reference sequence). The CDR3 is made up of 16 amino acids. CDR3: CASSSLAGGLTDTQYF. The DNA of the CDR3 is TGTGCCAGCAGCTCGCTAGCGGGAGGGCTGACAGATACGCAGTATTTT.

The chain couples TRBV15 to TRBJ1-1; no reliable D call. CDR1 is LNHNV, CDR2 YYDKDF, per germline (reference sequence). The V gene lost 1 base and the J gene lost 5 bases, with 26 bases spanning the gap. The CDR3 totals 19 residues. CDR3 amino acids: CATSRARLARRPEWTEAFF. As DNA, the CDR3 is TGTGCCACCAGCAGAGCTCGACTAGCCCGGCGGCCCGAATGGACTGAAGCTTTCTTT.

Details on this clone: The same CDR3 is also encoded by other DNA sequences in this sample. DNA of the CDR3: TGTGCCAGCTCACCCCAGAGGAACACTGAAGCTTTCTTT. It is translated as CASSPQRNTEAFF. The chain carries TRBV18 and TRBJ1-1; D is unresolved. The V end lost 3 bases, the J end lost 1 base, and 6 bases lay between the germline ends. There are 13 residues in the CDR3. Germline assignment: CDR1 KGHSH and CDR2 LQKENI.

The gene calls are TRBV18 and TRBJ2-2; no clear D gene. The CDR3 extends over 15 amino acids. Per germline, CDR1 KGHSH and CDR2 LQKENI. V was trimmed by 0 bases and J by 5 bases, leaving 10 bases between them. The CDR3 spells CASSPPSTLTGELFF. As DNA, the CDR3 is TGTGCCAGCTCACCACCATCAACCCTAACCGGGGAGCTGTTTTTT.

This clone was observed a few times. Here the CDR3 reads CASSRRTGGIGGTGELFF. The CDR3 bases are TGTGCCAGCAGTCGACGGACAGGGGGGATCGGTGGCACCGGGGAGCTGTTTTTT. The gene calls are TRBV28 and TRBJ2-2; TRBD1 agrees at 10 bases. This CDR3 region has 18 residues. The trim removed 5 bases at V and 4 bases at J, leaving 13 bases unmatched. Germline V gene data show CDR1 as MDHEN and CDR2 as SYDVKM.

This rearrangement joins TRBV4-2 to TRBJ2-6; TRBD2 matches 13 bases. V shed 5 bases, J shed 5 bases, and the junction held 6 bases outside the gene matches. There are 17 residues in the CDR3. The germline V gene has CDR1 LGHNA and CDR2 YNFKEQ. The CDR3: CASSTSGRARRANVLTF. DNA of the CDR3: TGTGCCAGCAGCACTAGCGGGAGGGCTAGGCGGGCCAACGTCCTGACTTTC.

Concerning this clone itself: A much more abundant neighbour one base away suggests this may be a read error. This sample also contains other DNA sequences that code for the same CDR3. The rearrangement joins TRBV10-3 to TRBJ1-1; possibly TRBD1 for D (5 bases). CDR3 length: 14 residues. Between the trimmed V and J ends, which lost 10 bases and 0 bases, there was a span of 15 bases. Germline V gene data show CDR1 as ENHRY and CDR2 as SYGVKD. In DNA form, the CDR3 reads TGTGCCACCCTGGGGCAGGGAATGAACACTGAAGCTTTCTTT. It yields the protein CATLGQGMNTEAFF.

V is TRBV28 and J is TRBJ1-2; TRBD1 matches at 7 bases. The germline V gene encodes CDR1 MDHEN and CDR2 SYDVKM. The CDR3 contains 15 residues. Germline trimming cut 3 bases from V and 2 bases from J; bases unmatched to any gene: 6. CDR3 nucleotide sequence: TGTGCCAGCAGTTTCCCCCGCAGGGGGAACTATGGCTACACCTTC. Translating it yields CASSFPRRGNYGYTF.

The chain couples TRBV11-3 to TRBJ2-4, with a possible D match to TRBD1 (6 bases). V lost 5 bases to trimming and J lost 0 bases, with 20 bases between them. This CDR3 spans 18 amino acids. Looked up from germline, CDR1 is SGHNT and CDR2 is YENEEA. Written as DNA, the CDR3 is TGTGCCAGCAGCGACCCGGGACACACTATCCTAGCCAAAAACATTCAGTACTTC. It encodes CASSDPGHTILAKNIQYF.

The chain links TRBV28 to TRBJ1-2, with D hard to call. There are 14 residues in the CDR3. Trimming removed 2 bases from V and 0 bases from J, with 7 bases in between. Germline V gene sequence: CDR1 MDHEN, CDR2 SYDVKM. The DNA of the CDR3 is TGTGCCAGCAGTTTAGTGTCCACTAACTATGGCTACACCTTC. Protein sequence: CASSLVSTNYGYTF.

The chain combines TRBV18 with TRBJ2-1, with TRBD1 identical over 7 bases. V lost 3 bases and J lost 4; bases outside the gene matches: 6. The germline V gene has CDR1 KGHSH and CDR2 LQKENI. The CDR3 length is 15 residues. The CDR3: CASSPTDRPYNEQFF. Here the CDR3 DNA reads TGTGCCAGCTCACCGACGGACAGGCCGTACAATGAGCAGTTCTTC.

In nucleotides, the CDR3 is TGTGCCAGCAGCTTACGACCCGGGCGGGAGCAAAGCACAGATACGCAGTATTTT. This gives the protein CASSLRPGREQSTDTQYF. The V call is TRBV11-2, the J call TRBJ2-3; 7 bases are a match to TRBD2. Germline-derived CDR1 and CDR2 are SGHAT and FQNNGV. V was pared by 2 bases and J by 0 bases, with 11 bases of the junction left unmatched. This CDR3 comprises 18 residues.

The V and J genes are TRBV9 and TRBJ2-3, with 8 bases matching TRBD1. Germline V CDR1 and CDR2: SGDLS, YYNGEE. Trimming removed 4 bases from V and 4 bases from J; junction bases left unmatched: 11. The CDR3 covers 16 residues. CDR3 sequence reads: CASSPTGGGLADTQYF. The CDR3 DNA reads TGTGCCAGCAGCCCAACAGGGGGTGGTTTAGCAGATACGCAGTATTTT.

Many counts were recorded for this clone. This chain joins TRBV5-5 and TRBJ1-2, with a weak D call TRBD1 (5 bases). The V gene lost 4 bases and the J gene lost 2 bases, with 9 bases spanning the gap. CDR3 length: 13 residues. Germline loops: CDR1 SGHKS, CDR2 YYEKEE (reference sequence). CDR3 region: CASSPRANYGYTF. The DNA for the CDR3 is TGTGCCAGCAGCCCCAGGGCAAACTATGGCTACACCTTC.

CDR3 sequence (DNA): TGCGCCAGCAGCGTGAGGGCTGCGACTGCCGCGGAGCTGTTTTTT. As protein: CASSVRAATAAELFF. The genes are TRBV5-1 and TRBJ2-2; a possible D gene is TRBD2 (5 bases). The CDR3 consists of 15 residues. The ends were cut back, 4 bases at V and 10 bases at J, with 20 bases in the middle. Germline CDR1 SGHRS, CDR2 YFSETQ.

This clone was detected only once. The chain couples TRBV29-1 to TRBJ2-1, with TRBD1 identical over 12 bases. V dropped 4 bases and J dropped 9; count of bases not matched to a gene: 4. CDR3 length equals 13 residues. The germline V gene encodes CDR1 SQVTM and CDR2 ANQGSEA. This CDR3 is CSVVGTGGGEQFF. The CDR3 DNA reads as TGCAGCGTTGTTGGGACAGGGGGCGGTGAGCAGTTCTTC.

The gene calls are TRBV5-6 and TRBJ2-1, with TRBD1 identical over 9 bases. CDR1 and CDR2 (germline): SGHDT, YYEEEE. Trimming took 4 bases from V and 5 from J; bases not matched to a gene: 10. The CDR3 sequence is 16 residues long. The CDR3 protein is CASSPPGQGWNNEQFF. CDR3 DNA sequence: TGTGCCAGCAGCCCACCAGGACAGGGGTGGAACAATGAGCAGTTCTTC.

The chain uses TRBV5-5 and TRBJ2-3; a weak D match, TRBD1 (6 bases). This CDR3 has 16 amino acids. Germline CDR1 reads SGHKS; CDR2 reads YYEKEE (reference sequence). Between the trimmed V and J ends, which lost 4 bases and 2 bases, there was a span of 17 bases. The CDR3 nucleotides read TGTGCCAGCAGCCAGCTCAGGGGATCCCCCACAGATACGCAGTATTTT. Protein: CASSQLRGSPTDTQYF.